This TCR beta chain is drawn from a study of OX40 agonist ivuxolimab in advanced cancers. Study-wide results and caveats: It was not determined which antigens were specifically recognized by the peripheral T cells that had undergone clonal expansion.

TCRdb's table, derived via immunoSEQ multiplex PCR, lists solely in-frame clones and lacks some. Of under 90,000 clones listed, roughly four fifths are singletons. On this clone: Its cognate antigen is unknown.

CDR1 LNHDA and CDR2 SQIVND come from the germline V gene (reference sequence). This CDR3 has 16 residues. Trimming stripped 2 bases from V and 6 bases from J, with 17 bases between. The material sequenced was CD4+ or CD8+ T cells sorted from blood, taken in a trial of the OX40 agonist ivuxolimab. This chain joins TRBV19 and TRBJ2-1; the D gene is possibly TRBD2 (6 bases). This clonotype was obtained from an adult with an advanced solid tumor such as melanoma, head and neck, liver or kidney cancer. CDR3: CASSIRALGGINEQFF. The DNA of the CDR3 is TGTGCCAGTAGTATAAGGGCCCTCGGCGGGATCAATGAGCAGTTCTTC. The full variable domain, rest sourced from reference TRBV19 and TRBJ2-1, is DGGITQSPKYLFRKEGQNVTLSCEQNLNHDAMYWYRQDPGQGLRLIYYSQIVNDFQKGDIAEGYSVSREKKESFPLTVTSAQKNPTAFYLCASSIRALGGINEQFFGPGTRLTVL.